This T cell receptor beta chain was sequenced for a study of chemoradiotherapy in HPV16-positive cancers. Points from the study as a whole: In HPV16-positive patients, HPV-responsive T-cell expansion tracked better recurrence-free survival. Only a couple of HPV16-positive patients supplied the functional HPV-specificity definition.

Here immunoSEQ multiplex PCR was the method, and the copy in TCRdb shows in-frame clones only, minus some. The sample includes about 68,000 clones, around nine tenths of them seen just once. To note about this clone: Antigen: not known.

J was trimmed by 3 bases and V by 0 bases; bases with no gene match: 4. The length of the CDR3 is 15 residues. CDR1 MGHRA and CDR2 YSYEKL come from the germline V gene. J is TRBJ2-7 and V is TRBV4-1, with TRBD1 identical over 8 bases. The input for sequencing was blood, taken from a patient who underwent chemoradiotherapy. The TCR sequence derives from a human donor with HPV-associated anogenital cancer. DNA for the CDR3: TGCGCCAGCAGCCAAGATTTAGGACAGGGCTACGAGCAGTACTTC. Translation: CASSQDLGQGYEQYF.